A selection of T cell receptor beta chains follows, all from one sample in a study of blood T cell repertoires in COVID-19. Profiling relied on immunoSEQ multiplex PCR, and the TCRdb table lists in-frame clones only, not all of them. Counted here are fewer than 300,000 clones, roughly four fifths occurring once; the ten biggest clones make up roughly 9.4%. What was sequenced was peripheral blood. The receptor set was obtained from a woman aged 45 to 65 who had recovered from COVID-19. Each CDR3 is given with its conserved first and last residue. The D gene is left open where the match is weak.

J,D,V,CDR3
TRBJ1-3,TRBD1,TRBV5-1,CASSSQGAAGNTIYF
TRBJ1-1,NA,TRBV29-1,CSVGKLGHLNTEAFF
TRBJ2-7,TRBD2,TRBV5-1,CASSLGTSTYEQYF
TRBJ1-2,NA,TRBV7-2,CASSSTTTSYGYTF
TRBJ1-2,NA,TRBV7-2,CASSLVPSNYGYTF
TRBJ1-2,NA,TRBV5-5,CASSLAPTGSSAYGYTF
TRBJ2-1,TRBD2,TRBV6-5,CASSSTSGPNYNEQFF
TRBJ2-1,TRBD2,TRBV6-5,CASRRWRGGPNEQFF
TRBJ2-5,NA,TRBV12-3/TRBV12-4,CASSLRGKETQYF
TRBJ2-4,TRBD2,TRBV11-2,CASSPPSGNIQYF
TRBJ1-4,NA,TRBV28,CASRGARAEKLFF
TRBJ1-4,NA,TRBV18,CASSPKTVQLNEKLFF
TRBJ1-1,NA,TRBV5-1,CASSVDRPNTEAFF
TRBJ2-7,TRBD2,TRBV9,CASSVGGGTHEQYF
TRBJ1-1,NA,TRBV28,CASSTIRAPNTEAFF
TRBJ1-4,NA,TRBV4-1,CASSQIVPAGVEKLFF
TRBJ2-1,TRBD1,TRBV5-6,CASFTRDRGYNEQFF
TRBJ1-2,TRBD1,TRBV29-1,CSVVLTGVRGDGYTF
TRBJ2-5,NA,TRBV7-3,CASSRGQQETQYF
TRBJ2-7,TRBD2,TRBV30,CAWRGPSGRAESYEQYF
TRBJ2-3,NA,TRBV27,CASSLRAGPTSTDTQYF
TRBJ2-2,NA,TRBV4-1,CASSQESGKNTGELFF
TRBJ1-2,TRBD1,TRBV28,CASSWPGQNYGYTF
TRBJ1-1,NA,TRBV2,CASSDQGDTEAFF
TRBJ2-7,NA,TRBV19,CASSIDITGFPYEQYF
TRBJ2-7,NA,TRBV7-8,CASSVTGYGSPYEQYF
TRBJ1-1,NA,TRBV4-1,CASSYYGDNTEAFF
TRBJ2-1,TRBD2,TRBV9,CASNPRGAGYEQFF
TRBJ1-5,NA,TRBV30,CAWSHRGNQPQHF
TRBJ2-7,TRBD1,TRBV24-1,CATSGDSTYEQYF
TRBJ2-7,NA,TRBV18,CASSLSAGDYEQYF
TRBJ2-5,TRBD2,TRBV6-5,CASSYSTSGETQYF
TRBJ2-3,NA,TRBV2,CASSERWGLAGTDTQYF
TRBJ2-7,TRBD1,TRBV29-1,CSVERQGAGEQYF
TRBJ2-7,TRBD1,TRBV3-1/TRBV3-2,CASSQWGQGGEQYF
TRBJ2-2,TRBD1,TRBV19,CASSRDRPTGELFF
TRBJ1-6,NA,TRBV3-1/TRBV3-2,CASGVEGGFRPLHF
TRBJ2-1,NA,TRBV29-1,CSVDRTTSSYNEQFF
TRBJ2-5,NA,TRBV7-9,CASSLLHRQSYQETQYF
TRBJ2-7,NA,TRBV27,CASSLYPVEPQYEQYF
TRBJ1-1,TRBD1,TRBV10-3,CAISERTDRGNTEAFF
TRBJ1-5,TRBD1,TRBV19,CASGGQGGQPQHF
TRBJ2-1,TRBD2,TRBV7-3,CASSRPVTSGSSNEQFF
TRBJ1-5,NA,TRBV29-1,CSVEDPDQPQHF
TRBJ2-2,NA,TRBV4-1,CASSQVTGNTGELFF
TRBJ1-2,TRBD1,TRBV7-9,CASSPTRQGYYGYTF